Below, one T cell receptor (beta chain) is given with its context. What it binds is unknown. The record originates from a study of blood T cells in healthy people across ages. Study summary: T cells yielded about one barcoded beta molecule per two cells through template switching.

With a J-beta primer mix and a sample-barcoded 5' primer, a second PCR ran roughly 6 to 11 cycles. TCRdb reanalysed the 5' RACE reads using MiXCR and keeps one entry per CDR3 protein. The table shows approximately 900,000 distinct CDR3 sequences, with 48% occurring only once. General study results and limits: Any conclusive comparison of naive versus antigen-experienced cells was prevented by using unsorted PBMCs.

Healthy individuals of Caucasian origin from Russia, aged roughly 6 to 100, served as donors. A minimum of 5 micrograms of total RNA was extracted per sample. V was clipped by 5 bases and J by 3 bases, with 10 bases between them. The length of the CDR3 is 14 residues. In germline, CDR1 is MNHEY, CDR2 SVGAGI. The origin of this receptor is a man aged 25 to 40 in good health. The sequenced sample was blood. The chain combines TRBV6-5 with TRBJ2-2, with D possibly TRBD1 on 6 matching bases. In DNA, the CDR3 is TGTGCCAGCAGTCCCACAGGGTACACCGGGGAGCTGTTTTTT. Its protein is CASSPTGYTGELFF.